This T cell receptor (beta chain) was retrieved from a study of identical twins. Healthy Caucasians were all of the donors. V shed 4 bases and J 5 bases; nucleotides not matched to a gene: 7. The CDR3 has 14 residues. A universal primer site came from template switching; cDNA carried unique molecular identifiers. TCRdb reprocessed the 5' RACE reads with MiXCR, giving one entry per CDR3 protein. The sample includes about 530,000 distinct CDR3 sequences, nearly 15% of them seen just once. This clonotype appeared many times. The target antigen is unknown. Findings and limits, study-wide: Excess low generation probability was seen in twin-shared out-of-frame alpha sequences.

The sample was also reused in another study, on yellow fever vaccine responses in identical twins. This second report adds: Convergence reportedly seemed to mark part of the twins' vaccine T cell response, with personalization marking the rest.

The chain recombines TRBV12-3 or TRBV12-4 with TRBJ1-1; 7 nucleotides line up with TRBD1. Sample: CD4+ T cells sorted from blood. This TCR was recovered from a woman between 18 and 29 years old in good health. The CDR3 sequence is CASSSQQGWTEAFF. CDR3 nucleotides: TGTGCCAGCAGTTCGCAACAGGGGTGGACTGAAGCTTTCTTT.